Listed below are T cell receptor beta chains from one sample, sequenced in a study of shared clonotypes between healthy human individuals. Only in-frame clones appear in the TCRdb table, and some are missing; sequencing was by immunoSEQ multiplex PCR. This sample has 500,000 to 650,000 clones; around 80% occur once, and the top ten carry around 11%. Sequenced input: PBMCs. These receptors came from a middle-aged woman in good health. Some clones in this sample may be carry-over from other donors' samples. The CDR3 runs from the conserved cysteine through the conserved F or W. A D gene is named only where the DNA matches it firmly. Size values are once, few and many counts, or a class for expanded clones, and some rows have none.

clone size | J gene | CDR3 length | D gene | V gene | CDR3 protein | CDR3 DNA
few | TRBJ1-2 | 11 | . | TRBV7-2 | CASSPSLGYTF | TGTGCCAGCAGCCCCTCTCTGGGCTACACCTTC
. | TRBJ1-1 | 14 | . | TRBV11-2 | CASSPRHSNTEAFF | TGTGCCAGCAGCCCCCGGCACTCGAACACTGAAGCTTTCTTT
. | TRBJ2-5 | 12 | . | TRBV10-3 | CATTDSQETQYF | TGTGCCACAACAGACAGTCAAGAGACCCAGTACTTC
. | TRBJ2-4 | 15 | . | TRBV7-2 | CASSLAVGEGNIQYF | TGTGCCAGCAGCTTAGCGGTGGGGGAAGGAAACATTCAGTACTTC
. | TRBJ2-5 | 17 | . | TRBV19 | CASSSTAGAMPQETQYF | TGTGCCAGTAGTTCCACGGCAGGGGCGATGCCCCAAGAGACCCAGTACTTC
. | TRBJ1-3 | 15 | . | TRBV18 | CASSPPSGFGNTIYF | TGTGCCAGCTCACCACCCTCAGGTTTTGGAAACACCATATATTTT
. | TRBJ2-7 | 15 | TRBD1 | TRBV7-9 | CASRPAGTGLYEQYF | TGTGCCAGCAGGCCTGCCGGGACAGGGCTCTACGAGCAGTACTTC
. | TRBJ2-7 | 13 | TRBD2 | TRBV6-1 | CASSIRDYYEQYF | TGTGCCAGCAGTATCCGGGACTACTACGAGCAGTACTTC
. | TRBJ1-2 | 14 | . | TRBV19 | CASRATQANYGYTF | TGTGCCAGTAGGGCAACACAGGCAAACTATGGCTACACCTTC
. | TRBJ2-7 | 16 | TRBD2 | TRBV5-5 | CASSPGLAGNSYEQYF | TGTGCCAGCAGCCCGGGACTAGCGGGGAACTCCTACGAGCAGTACTTC
. | TRBJ2-1 | 14 | . | TRBV28 | CASSSQGRYNEQFF | TGTGCCAGCAGTTCCCAAGGCCGATACAATGAGCAGTTCTTC
. | TRBJ2-1 | 14 | TRBD2 | TRBV27 | CASSLAGGYNEQFF | TGTGCCAGCAGTTTAGCGGGAGGCTACAATGAGCAGTTCTTC
. | TRBJ2-7 | 14 | . | TRBV30 | CAWSVQGPNYEQYF | TGTGCCTGGAGTGTACAGGGACCCAACTACGAGCAGTACTTC
. | TRBJ2-7 | 15 | TRBD2 | TRBV28 | CASRGRGRPTYEQYF | TGTGCCAGCCGGGGGCGCGGGAGGCCTACCTACGAGCAGTACTTC
. | TRBJ2-2 | 15 | . | TRBV6-1 | CASSVNSLFTGELFF | TGTGCCAGCAGCGTGAACTCGCTTTTCACCGGGGAGCTGTTTTTT
. | TRBJ1-2 | 13 | . | TRBV14 | CASSQVGGEGYTF | TGTGCCAGCAGCCAGGTGGGAGGGGAAGGCTACACCTTC
. | TRBJ2-7 | 13 | . | TRBV7-9 | CASSLGRTYEQYF | TGTGCCAGCAGCTTGGGACGGACGTACGAGCAGTACTTC
. | TRBJ2-3 | 15 | . | TRBV5-4 | CASSNQGGLTDTQYF | TGTGCCAGCAGCAACCAGGGGGGCCTCACAGATACGCAGTATTTT
. | TRBJ2-5 | 19 | TRBD2 | TRBV5-4 | CASSLGGRTSGVVQETQYF | TGTGCCAGCAGCTTAGGTGGGCGGACTAGCGGGGTTGTCCAAGAGACCCAGTACTTC
. | TRBJ2-7 | 15 | TRBD2 | TRBV7-9 | CASSLRRLAGGEQYF | TGTGCCAGCAGCTTACGGCGGTTAGCGGGGGGGGAGCAGTACTTC
. | TRBJ2-7 | 13 | . | TRBV7-9 | CASTPLGQYEQYF | TGTGCCAGCACCCCCCTCGGGCAGTACGAGCAGTACTTC
. | TRBJ1-1 | 17 | . | TRBV25-1 | CASSVRHRGGGNTEAFF | TGTGCCAGCAGTGTTCGACACCGGGGGGGTGGGAACACTGAAGCTTTCTTT
. | TRBJ2-4 | 22 | . | TRBV18 | CASSLRGFKPGDKNKLKNIQYF | TGTGCCAGCTCACTCCGGGGATTCAAACCGGGAGATAAGAATAAACTCAAAAACATTCAGTACTTC
. | TRBJ2-7 | 14 | . | TRBV21-1 | CASSKRTTTYEQYF | TGTGCCAGCAGCAAAAGGACAACTACCTACGAGCAGTACTTC
. | TRBJ2-1 | 11 | . | TRBV25-1 | CASSPWLEQFF | TGTGCCAGCAGCCCCTGGCTAGAGCAGTTCTTC
once | TRBJ2-7 | 16 | TRBD1 | TRBV28 | CASRPSRGPLSYEQYF | TGTGCCAGCAGGCCCAGCAGGGGGCCCCTCTCCTACGAGCAGTACTTC
. | TRBJ1-1 | 12 | TRBD1 | TRBV11-2 | CASRYRTGEAFF | TGTGCCAGCAGATACCGGACAGGGGAAGCTTTCTTT
once | TRBJ2-4 | 17 | TRBD1 | TRBV6-4 | CASRGDSEVLAKNIQYF | TGTGCCAGCAGGGGGGACAGTGAGGTTCTAGCCAAAAACATTCAGTACTTC
. | TRBJ1-1 | 13 | . | TRBV19 | CASSMGTYTEAFF | TGTGCCAGTAGTATGGGGACTTACACTGAAGCTTTCTTT
. | TRBJ2-1 | 16 | . | TRBV9 | CASSVGGLAGYNEQFF | TGTGCCAGCAGCGTAGGGGGCCTGGCAGGGTACAATGAGCAGTTCTTC
. | TRBJ1-1 | 14 | . | TRBV5-1 | CASSPGPEGTEAFF | TGCGCCAGCAGCCCCGGCCCCGAGGGGACTGAAGCTTTCTTT
few | TRBJ2-1 | 14 | TRBD2 | TRBV19 | CASSPPLADHEQFF | TGTGCCAGTAGTCCGCCTCTAGCGGATCATGAACAGTTCTTC
. | TRBJ2-1 | 13 | . | TRBV27 | CASRVRGGNEQFF | TGTGCCAGCAGGGTTAGGGGAGGTAATGAGCAGTTCTTC
. | TRBJ2-1 | 15 | TRBD2 | TRBV28 | CASSVTSGRGDEQFF | TGTGCCAGCAGCGTGACTAGCGGGAGGGGGGATGAGCAGTTCTTC
. | TRBJ1-4 | 14 | . | TRBV11-2 | CASSFQGANEKLFF | TGTGCCAGCAGCTTCCAGGGAGCTAATGAAAAACTGTTTTTT
. | TRBJ1-3 | 16 | TRBD1 | TRBV18 | CASSPAGTGSGNTIYF | TGTGCCAGCTCACCCGCCGGGACAGGGTCTGGAAACACCATATATTTT
. | TRBJ1-1 | 12 | . | TRBV7-2 | CASSPRGAEAFF | TGTGCCAGCAGCCCCAGGGGAGCTGAAGCTTTCTTT
. | TRBJ1-4 | 15 | . | TRBV5-1 | CASSLALWGSEKLFF | TGCGCCAGCAGCTTGGCCTTGTGGGGATCTGAAAAACTGTTTTTT
once | TRBJ2-7 | 11 | . | TRBV29-1 | CSVEGASEQYF | TGCAGCGTTGAGGGAGCCAGCGAGCAGTACTTC
once | TRBJ2-1 | 12 | TRBD2 | TRBV29-1 | CSVEGTSDEQFF | TGCAGCGTTGAAGGGACTAGCGATGAGCAGTTCTTC
. | TRBJ2-7 | 15 | . | TRBV9 | CASSVAGDPGYEQYF | TGTGCCAGCAGCGTAGCGGGAGATCCGGGGTACGAGCAGTACTTC
. | TRBJ2-5 | 14 | . | TRBV5-5 | CASSPRQGSREQYF | TGTGCCAGCAGCCCACGACAGGGCTCTCGGGAGCAGTACTTC
. | TRBJ1-2 | 12 | . | TRBV30 | CALSGAAYGYTF | TGTGCCTTGAGTGGGGCAGCTTATGGCTACACCTTC
. | TRBJ2-4 | 14 | . | TRBV5-4 | CASSLSGVGNIQYF | TGTGCCAGCAGCTTGTCCGGGGTTGGGAACATTCAGTACTTC